The TCR beta chain described here comes from a study of CD8 T cells in ankylosing spondylitis. Study outcomes and limitations: Under 10 highly homologous variants formed a TCR beta motif that appeared characteristic of ankylosing spondylitis blood. A subset of motif variants has previously been described in the synovial fluid and blood of reactive arthritis.

A quantitative 5'-RACE method, one with molecular barcodes, was used to make TCR beta libraries. In TCRdb, the 5' RACE reads were re-called with MiXCR into one record per CDR3 protein. The sample yields roughly 250,000 distinct CDR3 sequences, 7.5% to 9% seen once. The CDR3 spans 13 residues. CDR1 DFQATT and CDR2 SNEGSKA come from the germline V gene (reference sequence). The germline V and J ends were trimmed by 1 base and 2 bases, with 8 bases remaining between them. This clonotype was observed many times. No antigen is known for it. The sequence was collected from a male donor with ankylosing spondylitis or in good health (not recorded which). Material: blood, either unsorted or a sorted T cell fraction (not recorded which). V gene TRBV20-1 combines with J gene TRBJ2-5; possibly TRBD1 for D (5 bases). Here the CDR3 reads CSARGTGQETQYF. CDR3 nucleotides: TGCAGTGCTAGAGGAACAGGTCAAGAGACCCAGTACTTC.